The rows below give T cell receptor beta chains drawn from one sample of a study of cytotoxic CD8 clonotypes in ibrutinib-treated CLL. Method: immunoSEQ multiplex PCR; TCRdb's copy keeps in-frame clones and lacks some. The data show fewer than 35,000 clones, roughly 85% seen once. The input for sequencing was PBMCs, taken after 24 months of ibrutinib treatment. The receptors were sampled from a human donor with chronic lymphocytic leukemia. Each CDR3 is given with its conserved first and last residue. Fields, in order: J gene, D gene, V gene, CDR3 protein, CDR3 DNA. D genes are given only for firm matches.

TRBJ1-1 | NA | TRBV18 | CASSPLQGEAFF | TGTGCCAGCTCACCACTCCAGGGTGAAGCTTTCTTT
TRBJ2-2 | NA | TRBV7-9 | CASSLHQNTGELFF | TGTGCCAGCAGCTTACATCAGAACACCGGGGAGCTGTTTTTT
TRBJ2-1 | TRBD2 | TRBV7-9 | CASSPPTSGGNEQFF | TGTGCCAGCAGCCCCCCGACTAGCGGGGGTAATGAGCAGTTCTTC
TRBJ2-7 | NA | TRBV28 | CASIPQAATQHEQYF | TGTGCCAGCATCCCCCAGGCGGCCACCCAACACGAGCAGTACTTC
TRBJ1-6 | NA | TRBV14 | CASSGGTYNSPLHF | TGTGCCAGCAGCGGCGGGACGTATAATTCACCCCTCCACTTT
TRBJ2-2 | NA | TRBV7-3 | CASSPVTGAGELFF | TGTGCCAGCAGCCCGGTTACGGGGGCCGGGGAGCTGTTTTTT
TRBJ1-2 | NA | TRBV9 | CASSAVRTLTVRHGYTF | TGTGCCAGCAGCGCAGTACGGACCCTCACCGTTCGACATGGCTACACCTTC
TRBJ2-1 | NA | TRBV5-1 | CASSLGGRNNEQFF | TGCGCCAGCAGCTTGGGCGGCAGGAACAATGAGCAGTTCTTC
TRBJ1-2 | NA | TRBV6-6 | CASRPLSGDYGYTF | TGTGCCAGCAGGCCTCTTTCCGGGGACTATGGCTACACCTTC
TRBJ2-6 | NA | TRBV6-1 | CASRWGANVLTF | TGTGCCAGTCGTTGGGGGGCCAACGTCCTGACTTTC
TRBJ2-1 | NA | TRBV6-6 | CASSRDFNEQFF | TGTGCCAGCAGCAGAGATTTCAATGAGCAGTTCTTC
TRBJ2-7 | TRBD2 | TRBV9 | CASSRGQGGGEQYF | TGTGCCAGCAGCCGCGGGCAGGGCGGGGGCGAGCAGTACTTC
TRBJ1-2 | NA | TRBV5-1 | CASSLAQGEGYTF | TGCGCCAGCAGCTTGGCTCAGGGTGAAGGCTACACCTTC
TRBJ1-1 | TRBD1 | TRBV27 | CASSLSRGGTNTEAFF | TGTGCCAGCAGTTTATCGAGAGGGGGCACGAACACTGAAGCTTTCTTT